This passage covers 8 T cell receptor beta chains from one sample sequenced in a study of T cell responses to AZD1222 COVID-19 vaccine. Profiled with immunoSEQ multiplex PCR; TCRdb holds only in-frame clones, not every one. The sample records 150,000 to 250,000 clones, roughly 92% being singletons. Sequencing was performed on peripheral blood, taken 28 days after the second AZD1222 dose. The receptors come from an adult who received the AZD1222 COVID-19 vaccine.

V gene TRBV6-6 combines with J gene TRBJ1-4; 10 nucleotides agree with TRBD1. This CDR3 has 14 amino acids. The trim removed 9 bases at V and 13 bases at J, leaving 14 bases unmatched. Per germline, CDR1 MNHNY and CDR2 SVGAGI (reference sequence). The CDR3 DNA is TGTGCCAGTCGGGGGGGACAGGGGAGTTACCGACTGTTTTTT. It specifies CASRGGQGSYRLFF.

The chain combines TRBV6-5 with TRBJ1-2, with D possibly TRBD1 on 5 matching bases. The CDR3 is 13 amino acids. Germline loops: CDR1 MNHEY, CDR2 SVGAGI. Trimming took off 5 bases at V and 5 bases at J, with 12 bases between the two ends. The CDR3 nucleotides are TGTGCCAGCAGTCTACAGGAGCGATATGGCTACACCTTC. This translates into CASSLQERYGYTF.

The CDR3 nucleotides are TGCGCCAGCAGCTTGTCGGGGCGAGACACCGGGGAGCTGTTTTTT. Translation: CASSLSGRDTGELFF. The chain links TRBV5-1 to TRBJ2-2, with D possibly called TRBD1 or TRBD2 (5 bases each). In germline, CDR1 is SGHRS, CDR2 YFSETQ. V dropped 1 base and J dropped 3 bases, with 10 bases sitting between them. The CDR3 is 15 residues long.

This CDR3 reads CASSALTEAFF. As DNA, the CDR3 is TGTGCCAGCAGTGCCCTCACTGAAGCTTTCTTT. The chain links TRBV6-2 or TRBV6-3 to TRBJ1-1; no firm D call. The CDR3 sequence is 11 residues long. Germline CDR1 MNHEY, CDR2 SVGEGT. The ends were cut back, 5 bases at V and 4 bases at J, with 5 bases in the middle.

The genes are TRBV7-3 and TRBJ1-1; D unclear. This CDR3 has 15 residues. Germline V CDR1 and CDR2: SGHTA, FQGTGA. The germline V and J ends were trimmed by 4 bases and 7 bases, with 19 bases remaining between them. The CDR3 nucleotides are TGTGCCAGCAGCTCATATAGGGCCGCTACGGGTGAAGCTTTCTTT. It is translated as CASSSYRAATGEAFF.

This clone was seen only once. V is TRBV9 and J is TRBJ2-3, with a weak D call TRBD2 (5 bases). V shed 0 bases and J shed 1 base, with 9 bases lying between them. The CDR3 spans 15 residues. The germline V gene has CDR1 SGDLS and CDR2 YYNGEE. The DNA for the CDR3 is TGTGCCAGCAGCGTAGTAAGTAGCGGCACAGATACGCAGTATTTT. Translating gives CASSVVSSGTDTQYF.

For this clone: This specimen includes other DNA sequences encoding the same CDR3. This chain uses TRBV5-1 with TRBJ1-2; D is undetermined. This CDR3 contains 14 residues. Germline assignment: CDR1 SGHRS and CDR2 YFSETQ. V lost 5 bases and J lost 5, with 16 bases in between. The CDR3 here is CASSPGEGGYGYTF. The CDR3 DNA reads TGCGCCAGCAGTCCCGGGGAGGGCGGATATGGCTACACCTTC. Full variable domain (remainder filled in from reference TRBV5-1 and TRBJ1-2): KAGVTQTPRYLIKTRGQQVTLSCSPISGHRSVSWYQQTPGQGLQFLFEYFSETQRNKGNFPGRFSGRQFSNSRSEMNVSTLELGDSALYLCASSPGEGGYGYTFGSGTRLTVV.

The V call is TRBV5-8, the J call TRBJ1-5; D is unresolved. Germline assignment: CDR1 SGHTS and CDR2 YDEGEE. Trimming took 3 bases from V and 6 from J, leaving 10 bases between them. CDR3 length: 13 residues. DNA of the CDR3: TGTGCCAGCAGCTCCGAAATGGGTCAGCCCCAGCATTTT. Its translation is CASSSEMGQPQHF.